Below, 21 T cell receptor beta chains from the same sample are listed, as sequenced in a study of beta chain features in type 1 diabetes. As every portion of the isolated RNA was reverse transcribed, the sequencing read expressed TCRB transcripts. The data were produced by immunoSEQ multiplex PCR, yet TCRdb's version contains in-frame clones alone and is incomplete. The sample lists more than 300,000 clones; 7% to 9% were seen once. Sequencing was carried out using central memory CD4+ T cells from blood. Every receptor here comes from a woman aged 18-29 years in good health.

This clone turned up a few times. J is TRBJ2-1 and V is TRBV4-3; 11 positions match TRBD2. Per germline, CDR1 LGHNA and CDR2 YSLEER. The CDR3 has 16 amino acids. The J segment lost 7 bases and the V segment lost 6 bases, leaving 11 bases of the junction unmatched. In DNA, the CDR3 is TGCGCCAGCAGTTTCCTAGCGGGAGGTTTTGGGAATGAGCAGTTCTTC. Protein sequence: CASSFLAGGFGNEQFF.

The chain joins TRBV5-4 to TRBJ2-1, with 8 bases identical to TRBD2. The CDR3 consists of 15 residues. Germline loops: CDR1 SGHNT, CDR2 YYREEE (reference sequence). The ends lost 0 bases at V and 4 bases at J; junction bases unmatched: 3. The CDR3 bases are TGTGCCAGCAGCTTGGCTGGGACTAGGTACAATGAGCAGTTCTTC. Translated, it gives CASSLAGTRYNEQFF. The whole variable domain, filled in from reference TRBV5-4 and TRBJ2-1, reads ETGVTQSPTHLIKTRGQQVTLRCSSQSGHNTVSWYQQALGQGPQFIFQYYREEENGRGNFPPRFSGLQFPNYSSELNVNALELDDSALYLCASSLAGTRYNEQFFGPGTRLTVL.

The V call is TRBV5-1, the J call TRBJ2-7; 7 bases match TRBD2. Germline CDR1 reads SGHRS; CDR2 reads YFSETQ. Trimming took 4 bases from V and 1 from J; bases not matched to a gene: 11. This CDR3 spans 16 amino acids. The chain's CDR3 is CASSVANGLGSYEQYF. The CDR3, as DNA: TGCGCCAGCAGCGTAGCGAACGGACTAGGATCCTACGAGCAGTACTTC.

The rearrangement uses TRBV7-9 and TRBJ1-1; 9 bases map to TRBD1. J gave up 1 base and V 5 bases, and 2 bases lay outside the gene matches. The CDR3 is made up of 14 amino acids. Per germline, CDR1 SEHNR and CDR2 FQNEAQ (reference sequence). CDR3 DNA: TGTGCCAGCAGCCCGGGACAGGGGAACACTGAAGCTTTCTTT. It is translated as CASSPGQGNTEAFF. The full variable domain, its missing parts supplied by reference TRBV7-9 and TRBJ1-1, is DTGVSQNPRHKITKRGQNVTFRCDPISEHNRLYWYRQTLGQGPEFLTYFQNEAQLEKSRLLSDRFSAERPKGSFSTLEIQRTEQGDSAMYLCASSPGQGNTEAFFGQGTRLTVV.

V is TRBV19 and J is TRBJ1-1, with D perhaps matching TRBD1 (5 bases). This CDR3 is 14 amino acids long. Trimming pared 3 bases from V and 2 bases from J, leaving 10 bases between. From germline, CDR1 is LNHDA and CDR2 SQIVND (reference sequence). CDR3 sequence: CASSMAGFNTEAFF. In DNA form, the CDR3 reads TGTGCCAGTAGTATGGCAGGGTTTAACACTGAAGCTTTCTTT. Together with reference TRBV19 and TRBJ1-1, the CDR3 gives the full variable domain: DGGITQSPKYLFRKEGQNVTLSCEQNLNHDAMYWYRQDPGQGLRLIYYSQIVNDFQKGDIAEGYSVSREKKESFPLTVTSAQKNPTAFYLCASSMAGFNTEAFFGQGTRLTVV.

This chain's CDR3 is CASSFHRDTEAFF. The CDR3 DNA follows: TGCGCCAGCAGCTTCCACAGGGATACTGAAGCTTTCTTT. This chain uses TRBV5-1 with TRBJ1-1; D perhaps matches TRBD1 (6 bases). V shed 2 bases and J shed 5 bases, with 10 bases lying between them. In germline, CDR1 is SGHRS, CDR2 YFSETQ. The CDR3 length is 13 residues.

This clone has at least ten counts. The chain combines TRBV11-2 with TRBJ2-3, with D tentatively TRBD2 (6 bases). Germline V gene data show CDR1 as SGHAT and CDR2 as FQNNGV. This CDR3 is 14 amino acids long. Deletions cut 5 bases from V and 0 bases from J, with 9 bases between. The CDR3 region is CASSEGLSTDTQYF. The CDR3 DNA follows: TGTGCCAGCAGCGAGGGACTTAGCACAGATACGCAGTATTTT.

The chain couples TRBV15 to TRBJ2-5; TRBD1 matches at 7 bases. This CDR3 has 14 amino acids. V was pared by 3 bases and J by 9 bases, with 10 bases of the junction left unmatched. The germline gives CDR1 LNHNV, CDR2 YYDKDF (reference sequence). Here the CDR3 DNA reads TGTGCCACCAGCAGGGAATCGACAGGGTCGGCCCAGTACTTC. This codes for CATSRESTGSAQYF.

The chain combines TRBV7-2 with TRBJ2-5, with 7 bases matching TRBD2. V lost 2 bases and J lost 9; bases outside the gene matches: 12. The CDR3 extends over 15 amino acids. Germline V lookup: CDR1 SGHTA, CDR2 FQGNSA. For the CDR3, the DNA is TGTGCCAGCAGCTTACTAGCGGTCGCAATGTGGGCCCAGTACTTC. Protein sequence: CASSLLAVAMWAQYF.

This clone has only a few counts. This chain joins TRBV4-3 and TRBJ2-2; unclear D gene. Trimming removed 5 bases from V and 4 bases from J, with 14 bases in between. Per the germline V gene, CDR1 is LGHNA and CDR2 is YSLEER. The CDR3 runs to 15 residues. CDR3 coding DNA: TGCGCCAGCAGCTACAGCCATCTGGGCACCGGGGAGCTGTTTTTT. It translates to CASSYSHLGTGELFF.

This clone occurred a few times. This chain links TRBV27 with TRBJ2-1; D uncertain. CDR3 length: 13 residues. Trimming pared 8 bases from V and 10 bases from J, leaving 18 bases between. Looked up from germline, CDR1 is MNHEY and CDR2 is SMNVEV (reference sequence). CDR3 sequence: CASGSWSMVEQFF. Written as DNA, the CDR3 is TGTGCCAGCGGGTCATGGTCAATGGTGGAGCAGTTCTTC.

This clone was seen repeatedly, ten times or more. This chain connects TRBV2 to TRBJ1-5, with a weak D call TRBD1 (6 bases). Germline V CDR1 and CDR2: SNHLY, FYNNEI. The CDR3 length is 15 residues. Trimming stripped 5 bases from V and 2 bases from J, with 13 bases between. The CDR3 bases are TGTGCCAGCAGTTACGGGGGGGCACGCAATCAGCCCCAGCATTTT. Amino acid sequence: CASSYGGARNQPQHF.

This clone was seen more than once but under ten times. The CDR3, as DNA: TGTGCCACCGGGTTGGGGGTTCGAGAGACCCAGTACTTC. Its translation: CATGLGVRETQYF. The chain combines TRBV15 with TRBJ2-5; D tentatively reads TRBD1 or TRBD2 (5 bases each). V was pared by 8 bases and J by 4 bases, with 14 bases between. Germline loops: CDR1 LNHNV, CDR2 YYDKDF (reference sequence). The CDR3 is 13 residues long.

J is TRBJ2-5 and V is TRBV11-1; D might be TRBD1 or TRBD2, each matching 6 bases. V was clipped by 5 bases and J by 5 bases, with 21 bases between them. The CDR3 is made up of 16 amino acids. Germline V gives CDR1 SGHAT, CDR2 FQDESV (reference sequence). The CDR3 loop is CASSPGGLLGRETQYF. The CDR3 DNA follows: TGTGCCAGCAGCCCTGGGGGGCTCTTAGGACGGGAGACCCAGTACTTC.

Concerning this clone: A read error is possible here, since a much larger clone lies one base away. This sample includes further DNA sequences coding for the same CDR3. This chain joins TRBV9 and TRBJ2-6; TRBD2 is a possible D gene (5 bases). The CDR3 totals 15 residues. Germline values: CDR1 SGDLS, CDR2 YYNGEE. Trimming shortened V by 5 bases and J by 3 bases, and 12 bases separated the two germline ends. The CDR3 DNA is TGTGCCAGCAGTGAGCCGGGGTTTGGGGCCAACGTCCTGACTTTC. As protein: CASSEPGFGANVLTF.

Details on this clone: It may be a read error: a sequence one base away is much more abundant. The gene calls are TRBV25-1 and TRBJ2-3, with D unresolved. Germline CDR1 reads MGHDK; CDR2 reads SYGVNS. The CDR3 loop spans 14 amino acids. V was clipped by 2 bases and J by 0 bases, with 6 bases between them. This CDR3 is CASSEMASTDTQYF. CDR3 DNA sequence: TGTGCCAGCAGTGAAATGGCCAGCACAGATACGCAGTATTTT.

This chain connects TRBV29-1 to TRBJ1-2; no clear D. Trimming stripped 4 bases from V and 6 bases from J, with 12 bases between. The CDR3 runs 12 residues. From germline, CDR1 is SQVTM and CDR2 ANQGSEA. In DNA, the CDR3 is TGCAGCGTTGTAGACACGTATAATGGCTACACCTTC. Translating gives CSVVDTYNGYTF.

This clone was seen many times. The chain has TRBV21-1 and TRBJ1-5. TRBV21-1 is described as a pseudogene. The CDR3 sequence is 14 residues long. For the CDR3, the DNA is TGTGCCAGCAGCCCTACCGGGGGCAGTCAGCCCCAGCATTTT. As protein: CASSPTGGSQPQHF.

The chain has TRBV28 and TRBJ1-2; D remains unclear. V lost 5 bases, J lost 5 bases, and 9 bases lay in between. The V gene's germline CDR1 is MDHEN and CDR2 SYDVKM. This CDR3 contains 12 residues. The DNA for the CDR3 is TGTGCCAGCAGTATGAGGAGTTATGGCTACACCTTC. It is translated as CASSMRSYGYTF.

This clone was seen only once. The CDR3 DNA follows: TGTGCCAGTAGTTCGCCGGTGTCGGAGCCCCAGCATTTT. Residues: CASSSPVSEPQHF. V gene TRBV19 combines with J gene TRBJ1-5; the D is unclear. From germline, CDR1 is LNHDA and CDR2 SQIVND (reference sequence). V was pared by 5 bases and J by 8 bases, with 13 bases between. This CDR3 is 13 amino acids long. Drawing the rest from reference TRBV19 and TRBJ1-5, the complete variable domain is DGGITQSPKYLFRKEGQNVTLSCEQNLNHDAMYWYRQDPGQGLRLIYYSQIVNDFQKGDIAEGYSVSREKKESFPLTVTSAQKNPTAFYLCASSSPVSEPQHFGDGTRLSIL.

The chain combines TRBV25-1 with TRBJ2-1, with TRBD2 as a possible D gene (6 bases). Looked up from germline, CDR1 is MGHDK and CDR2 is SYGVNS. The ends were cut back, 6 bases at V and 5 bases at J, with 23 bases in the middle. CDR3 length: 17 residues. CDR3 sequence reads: CASSGRYSGPKHNEQFF. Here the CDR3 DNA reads TGTGCCAGCAGCGGTCGTTATAGCGGTCCCAAGCACAATGAGCAGTTCTTC.